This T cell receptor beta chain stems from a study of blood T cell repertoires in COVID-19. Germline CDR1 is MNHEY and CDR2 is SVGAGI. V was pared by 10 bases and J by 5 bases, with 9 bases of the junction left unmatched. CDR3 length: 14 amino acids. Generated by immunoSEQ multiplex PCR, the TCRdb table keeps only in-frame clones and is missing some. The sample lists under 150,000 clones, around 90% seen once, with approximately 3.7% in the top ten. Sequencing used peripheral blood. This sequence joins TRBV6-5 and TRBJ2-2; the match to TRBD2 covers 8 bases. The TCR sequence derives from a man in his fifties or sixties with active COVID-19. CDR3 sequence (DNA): TGTGCCACCTCCGGGACTAGGGCGACCGGGGAGCTGTTTTTT. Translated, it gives CATSGTRATGELFF.